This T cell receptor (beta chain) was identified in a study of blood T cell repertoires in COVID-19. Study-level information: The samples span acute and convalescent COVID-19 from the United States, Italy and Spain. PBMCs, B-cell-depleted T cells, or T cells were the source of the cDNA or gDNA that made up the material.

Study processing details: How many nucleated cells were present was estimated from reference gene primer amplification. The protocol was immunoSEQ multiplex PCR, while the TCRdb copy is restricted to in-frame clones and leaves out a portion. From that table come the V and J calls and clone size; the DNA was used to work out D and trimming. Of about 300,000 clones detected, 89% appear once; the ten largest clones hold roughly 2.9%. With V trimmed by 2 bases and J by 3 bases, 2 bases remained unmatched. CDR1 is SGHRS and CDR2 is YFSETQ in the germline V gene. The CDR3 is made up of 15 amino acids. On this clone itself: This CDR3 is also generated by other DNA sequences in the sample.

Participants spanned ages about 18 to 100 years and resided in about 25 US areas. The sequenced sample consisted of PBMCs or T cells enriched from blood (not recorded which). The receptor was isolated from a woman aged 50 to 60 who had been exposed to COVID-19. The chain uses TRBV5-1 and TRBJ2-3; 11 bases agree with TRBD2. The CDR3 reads CASSLTSGGTDTQYF. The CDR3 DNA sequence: TGCGCCAGCAGCTTAACTAGCGGGGGTACAGATACGCAGTATTTT. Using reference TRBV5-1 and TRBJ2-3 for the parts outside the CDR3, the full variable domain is KAGVTQTPRYLIKTRGQQVTLSCSPISGHRSVSWYQQTPGQGLQFLFEYFSETQRNKGNFPGRFSGRQFSNSRSEMNVSTLELGDSALYLCASSLTSGGTDTQYFGPGTRLTVL.